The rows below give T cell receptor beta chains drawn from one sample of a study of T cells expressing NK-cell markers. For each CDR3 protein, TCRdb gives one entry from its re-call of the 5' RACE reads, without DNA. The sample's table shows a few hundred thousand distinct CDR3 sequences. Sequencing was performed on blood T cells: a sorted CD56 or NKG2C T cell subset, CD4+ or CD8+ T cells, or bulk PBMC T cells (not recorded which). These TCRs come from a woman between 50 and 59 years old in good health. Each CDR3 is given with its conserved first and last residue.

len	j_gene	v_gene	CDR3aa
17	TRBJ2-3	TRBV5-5	CASSWTSGRGGTDTQYF
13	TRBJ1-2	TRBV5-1	CASSLAAGLGYTF
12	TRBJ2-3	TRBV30	CAWSYGLATQYF
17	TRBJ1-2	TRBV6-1	CASTEGLTNQGDYGYTF
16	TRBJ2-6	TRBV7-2	CASSLVSASGANVLTF
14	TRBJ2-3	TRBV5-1	CASSFMRITDTQYF
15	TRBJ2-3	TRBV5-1	CASSLILANTDTQYF
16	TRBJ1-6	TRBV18	CASSPSWTGWNSPLHF
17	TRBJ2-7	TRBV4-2	CASSWTSGDSSSYEQYF
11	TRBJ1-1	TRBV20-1	CSAGDSLKAFF
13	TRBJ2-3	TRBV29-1	CSARGGVGLTQYF
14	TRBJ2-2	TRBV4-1	CATARATNTGELFF
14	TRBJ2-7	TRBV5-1	CASSLGSSGSMQYF
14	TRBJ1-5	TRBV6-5	CASSYGGGNQPQHF
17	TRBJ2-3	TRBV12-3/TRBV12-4	CASSLTGGSAGTDTQYF
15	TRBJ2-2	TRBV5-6	CASRPGLASSGELFF
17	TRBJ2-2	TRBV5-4	CASSLGTSGRSTGELFF
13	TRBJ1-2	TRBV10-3	CAINTGANYGYTF
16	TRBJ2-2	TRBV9	CASSPQTSANTGELFF
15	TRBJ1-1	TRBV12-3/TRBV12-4	CASRWSESSEAEAFF
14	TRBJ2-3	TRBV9	CASSAGTHTDTQYF
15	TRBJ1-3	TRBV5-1	CASRYSVQSGNTIYF
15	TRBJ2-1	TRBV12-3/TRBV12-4	CASSSGTSVNNEQFF
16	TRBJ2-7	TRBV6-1	CASSEAAVRAYYEQYF
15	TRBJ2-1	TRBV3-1	CASSQVKGPYNEQFF
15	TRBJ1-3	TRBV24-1	CATSPGPHSGNTIYF
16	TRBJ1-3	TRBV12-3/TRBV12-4	CASSLTLGEVGNTIYF
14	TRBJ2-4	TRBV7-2	CASSARVAKNIQYF
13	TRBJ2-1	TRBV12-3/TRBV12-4	CARVAGRYNEQFF
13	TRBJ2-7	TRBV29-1	CSVGHRVSGEQYF
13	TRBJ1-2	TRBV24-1	CATSEYTGSGYTF
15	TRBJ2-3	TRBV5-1	CASSPNGQITDTQYF
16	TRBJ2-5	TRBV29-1	CSATGTRFLLSETQYF
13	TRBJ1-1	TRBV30	CAWSPTDRGEAFF
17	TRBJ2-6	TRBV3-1	CASGRTGGSSGANVLTF
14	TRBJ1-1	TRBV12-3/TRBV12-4	CASSLRTGAQEAFF
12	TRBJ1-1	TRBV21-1	CASSKEDPEAFF
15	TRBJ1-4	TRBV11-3	CASSWGGFGVEKLFF
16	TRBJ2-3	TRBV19	CASRWTSGISTDTQYF
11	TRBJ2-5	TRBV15	CAIGPGRTQYF
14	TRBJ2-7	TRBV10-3	CAISAASGALEQYF
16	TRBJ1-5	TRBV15	CATSREGDRGNQPQHF
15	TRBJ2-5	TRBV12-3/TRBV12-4	CASSFGGRGQETQYF
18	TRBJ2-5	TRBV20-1	CSARDLTSGSIAQETQYF
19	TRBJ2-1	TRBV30	CAWSVRAVESFGSYNEQFF
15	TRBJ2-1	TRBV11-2	CASSLVWREGNEQFF
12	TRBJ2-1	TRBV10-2	CASSPRNNEQFF
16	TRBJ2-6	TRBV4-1	CASSQGEATGANVLTF
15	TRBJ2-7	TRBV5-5	CASSLGGQTLYEQYF
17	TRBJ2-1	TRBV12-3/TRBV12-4	CASSLLDLRSGTFEQFF
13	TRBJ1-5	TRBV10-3	CATTDRVQQPQHF
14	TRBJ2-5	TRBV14	CASSRSRPLQTQYF
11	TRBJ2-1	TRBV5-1	CASSLRREQFF
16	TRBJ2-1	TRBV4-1	CASSQESTSLYNEQFF
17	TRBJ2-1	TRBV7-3	CASSSPLAGVNNNEQFF
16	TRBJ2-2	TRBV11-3	CASSPAGAANTGELFF
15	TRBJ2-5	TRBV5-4	CASSIGGGTEETQYF